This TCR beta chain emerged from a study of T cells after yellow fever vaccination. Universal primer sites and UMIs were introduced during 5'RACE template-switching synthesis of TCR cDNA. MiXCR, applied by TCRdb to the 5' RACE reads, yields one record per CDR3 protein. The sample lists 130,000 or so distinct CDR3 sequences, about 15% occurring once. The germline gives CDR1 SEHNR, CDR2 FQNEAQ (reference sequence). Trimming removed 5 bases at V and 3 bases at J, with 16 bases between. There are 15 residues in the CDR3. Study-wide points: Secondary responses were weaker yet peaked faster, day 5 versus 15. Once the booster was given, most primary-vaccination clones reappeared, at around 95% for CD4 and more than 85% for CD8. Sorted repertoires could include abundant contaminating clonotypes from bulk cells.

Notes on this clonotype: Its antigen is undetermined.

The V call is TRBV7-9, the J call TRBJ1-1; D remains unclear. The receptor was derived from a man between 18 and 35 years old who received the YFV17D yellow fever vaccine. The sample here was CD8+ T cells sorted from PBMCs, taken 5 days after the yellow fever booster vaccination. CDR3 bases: TGTGCCAGCAGCCAACTGACGGGTAAAGACACTGAAGCTTTCTTT. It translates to CASSQLTGKDTEAFF.